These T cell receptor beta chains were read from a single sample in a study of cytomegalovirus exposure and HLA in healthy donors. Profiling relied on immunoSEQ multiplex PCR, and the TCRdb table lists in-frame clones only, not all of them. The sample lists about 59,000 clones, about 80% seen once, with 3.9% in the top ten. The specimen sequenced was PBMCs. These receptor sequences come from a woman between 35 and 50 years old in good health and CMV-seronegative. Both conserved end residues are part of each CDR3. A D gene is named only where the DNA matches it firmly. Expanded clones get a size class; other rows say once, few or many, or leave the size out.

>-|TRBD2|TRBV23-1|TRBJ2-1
CASSQFRRLAAGHNEQFF
TGCGCCAGCAGTCAATTCAGACGACTAGCGGCGGGCCACAATGAGCAGTTCTTC
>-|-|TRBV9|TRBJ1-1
CASSVGLQGIGANTEAFF
TGTGCCAGCAGCGTAGGACTGCAAGGGATTGGGGCGAACACTGAAGCTTTCTTT
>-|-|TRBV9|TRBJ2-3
CASSVGGLGAGTDTQYF
TGTGCCAGCAGCGTAGGGGGGTTGGGGGCTGGCACAGATACGCAGTATTTT
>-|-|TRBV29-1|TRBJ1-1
CSVRTENTEAFF
TGCAGCGTGAGGACTGAGAACACTGAAGCTTTCTTT
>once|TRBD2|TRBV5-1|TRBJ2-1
CASSPGLAGGPSYNEQFF
TGCGCCAGCAGCCCCGGACTAGCGGGAGGGCCCTCCTACAATGAGCAGTTCTTC
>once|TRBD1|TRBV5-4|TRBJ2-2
CASSLARTGTTGELFF
TGTGCCAGCAGCTTGGCCAGGACAGGGACCACCGGGGAGCTGTTTTTT
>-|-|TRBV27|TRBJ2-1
CASSLEKSSYNEQFF
TGTGCCAGCAGTTTAGAGAAGTCGTCCTACAATGAGCAGTTCTTC
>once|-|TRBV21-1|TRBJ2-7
CASSKGQGACYEQYF
TGTGCCAGCAGCAAGGGACAGGGGGCGTGCTACGAGCAGTACTTC
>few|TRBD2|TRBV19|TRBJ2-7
CASSRSGTSAYEQYF
TGTGCCAGTAGTAGAAGCGGGACTAGCGCCTACGAGCAGTACTTC
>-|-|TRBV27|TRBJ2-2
CASSIANTGELFF
TGTGCCAGCTCAATAGCGAACACCGGGGAGCTGTTTTTT
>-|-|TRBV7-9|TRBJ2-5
CASSLGIGLEETQYF
TGTGCCAGCAGCTTAGGTATTGGGCTGGAAGAGACCCAGTACTTC
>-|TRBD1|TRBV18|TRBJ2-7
CASSPPTGATGEQYF
TGTGCCAGCTCACCCCCCACAGGGGCCACTGGCGAGCAGTACTTC
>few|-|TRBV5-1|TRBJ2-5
CASSYLGQETQYF
TGCGCCAGCAGCTACCTCGGGCAAGAGACCCAGTACTTC
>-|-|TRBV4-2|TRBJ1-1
CASSQEPSTGRDTEAFF
TGTGCCAGCAGCCAAGAGCCGTCGACAGGTCGGGACACTGAAGCTTTCTTT